Each of the 25 T cell receptor beta chains below was sequenced from the same sample in a study of regulatory T cells in long-lasting Graves disease. For TCR beta, libraries came from iRepertoire HTBI primers and Arm-PCR of CDR3 regions. MiXCR, applied by TCRdb to the multiplex PCR reads, yields one record per CDR3 protein. This table has roughly 560,000 distinct CDR3 sequences, 12% appearing once. Time point: newly diagnosed GD, antithyroid drugs for less than 3 months. From PBMCs, RNA was extracted and then used to make the TCR library. This sample also appeared in a second study, on T cells in Graves' hyperthyroidism and ophthalmopathy.

The material sequenced was peripheral blood mononuclear cells (PBMCs), taken at new diagnosis, from a patient treated with antithyroid drugs. The receptors were gathered from a woman in her twenties or thirties with Graves disease.

This clonotype was counted many times. V is TRBV11-2 and J is TRBJ2-7, with 7 bases aligning to TRBD2. CDR3 length: 14 amino acids. The germline CDR1 and CDR2 sequences are SGHAT and FQNNGV. Trimming took 6 bases from V and 2 from J; bases not matched to a gene: 7. The CDR3 nucleotides are TGTGCCAGCAGGGGAGCGGGAAATCCCTACGAGCAGTACTTC. It yields the protein CASRGAGNPYEQYF.

This clonotype was observed many times. The genes are TRBV6-1 and TRBJ1-5, with D unclear. V lost 6 bases to trimming and J lost 3 bases, with 18 bases between them. The CDR3 has 16 amino acids. Germline CDR1 MNHNS, CDR2 SASEGT. The CDR3 loop reads CASRTIVGFINQPQHF. CDR3 nucleotides: TGTGCCAGCAGGACGATAGTAGGGTTCATCAATCAGCCCCAGCATTTT.

This clonotype has ten or more counts. The V gene is TRBV18, the J gene TRBJ2-1; 7 bases map to TRBD1. Germline V CDR1 and CDR2: KGHSH, LQKENI. V lost 3 bases to trimming and J lost 4 bases; unmatched junction nucleotides: 3. The length of the CDR3 is 14 residues. In DNA, the CDR3 is TGTGCCAGCTCACCGGCACAGGGGTACAATGAGCAGTTCTTC. The encoded protein is CASSPAQGYNEQFF.

V is TRBV12-3 or TRBV12-4 and J is TRBJ1-5; D may be TRBD1 (6 bases). Trimming left V 2 bases short and J 5 bases short, with 10 bases between. CDR3 length: 14 amino acids. The CDR3 here is CASSLQDSYQPQHF. CDR3 nucleotide sequence: TGTGCCAGCAGTTTACAGGACAGCTATCAGCCCCAGCATTTT.

This clonotype has a count of ten or more. A read error may account for a junction end that differs from germline. The rearrangement joins TRBV5-1 to TRBJ2-1; 11 bases match TRBD2. The CDR3 runs to 16 residues. Germline V gives CDR1 SGHRS, CDR2 YFSETQ. CDR3 sequence: CASSLLAGGSYNEQFF. The CDR3 DNA sequence: TGTGCCAGCAGCTTATTAGCGGGGGGGTCCTACAATGAGCAGTTCTTC.

Ten or more counts support this clonotype. V is TRBV13 and J is TRBJ2-7; 7 bases are a match to TRBD1. The length of the CDR3 is 14 residues. Germline V gives CDR1 PRHDT, CDR2 FYEKMQ (reference sequence). The V and J ends lost 0 bases and 5 bases, in that order; junction bases with no gene match: 4. The CDR3 sequence is CASSLGQGTDEQYF. The CDR3 DNA is TGTGCCAGCAGCTTAGGACAGGGGACCGACGAGCAGTACTTC.

This clonotype was recorded a few times. The junction does not match germline at one end; this may be a read error. The chain combines TRBV10-3 with TRBJ2-1; TRBD2 aligns across 9 bases. The tail of the sequence fits TRBJ2-5 better, so the J call may be wrong. CDR3 size: 15 residues. CDR1 ENHRY and CDR2 SYGVKD come from the germline V gene. The DNA of the CDR3 is TGTGCCATCAGTGTGGCGGGGGGGTACCAAGAGGCCCAGTACTTC. Protein sequence: CAISVAGGYQEAQYF.

This clonotype has ten or more counts. The J gene is TRBJ2-5, the V gene TRBV2; D is uncertain. This CDR3 spans 13 amino acids. Germline CDR1 and CDR2: SNHLY and FYNNEI. Trimming pared 3 bases from V and 2 bases from J, leaving 7 bases between. Written as DNA, the CDR3 is TGTGCCAGCAGTGAGTACAGACAAGAGACCCAGTACTTC. It specifies CASSEYRQETQYF.

On this clonotype itself: Lacking the conserved final phenylalanine or tryptophan, this CDR3 likely reflects a read error. The chain joins TRBV28 to TRBJ2-7, with 7 bases lining up with TRBD2. Trimming at V came to 3 bases and at J to 1 base, leaving 3 bases not matched to a gene. Germline assignment: CDR1 MDHEN and CDR2 SYDVKM. The CDR3 loop spans 14 amino acids. The CDR3 protein is CASSFGGSSYEQYL. CDR3 in DNA: TGTGCCAGCAGTTTTGGCGGGAGTTCCTACGAGCAGTACCTC.

This clonotype was seen many times. The V and J genes are TRBV27 and TRBJ2-1, with 12 bases fitting TRBD2. After removal of 6 bases from V and 6 bases from J, the junction contained 3 bases not matched to a gene. CDR1 and CDR2 (germline): MNHEY, SMNVEV (reference sequence). The CDR3 totals 14 residues. The CDR3 spells CASRGLAGGNEQFF. CDR3 coding DNA: TGTGCCAGCAGGGGACTAGCGGGTGGCAATGAGCAGTTCTTC.

This clonotype was observed many times. This chain joins TRBV20-1 and TRBJ1-1; 7 bases are a match to TRBD1. The CDR3 is made up of 14 amino acids. The germline CDR1 and CDR2 sequences are DFQATT and SNEGSKA (reference sequence). V shed 5 bases and J 4 bases; nucleotides not matched to a gene: 10. The CDR3 region has the DNA TGCAGTGCTTTAGTATCAGGGGGTGGCACTGAAGCTTTCTTT. Its translation is CSALVSGGGTEAFF.

The chain links TRBV18 to TRBJ2-1; a possible D gene is TRBD2 (6 bases). Germline loops: CDR1 KGHSH, CDR2 LQKENI. The CDR3 has 16 residues. V lost 1 base to trimming and J lost 6 bases, with 16 bases between them. CDR3 nucleotides: TGTGCCAGCTCACCACGGGTGGCTAGCGTTATCAATGAGCAGTTCTTC. Translated, it gives CASSPRVASVINEQFF.

As concerns this clonotype: Since a much larger clone is just one base distant, this may be a read error. V usage is TRBV10-3 and J usage is TRBJ2-5, with D possibly being TRBD2 (6 bases). Germline V gene sequence: CDR1 ENHRY, CDR2 SYGVKD. The CDR3 has 15 residues. CDR3 region: CAISESTSLRNEKFF. The CDR3 DNA reads TGTGCCATCAGTGAGTCGACTAGTCTTAGGAATGAGAAGTTCTTC.

This clonotype was seen ten or more times. V and J are TRBV7-9 and TRBJ2-5; no definite D call. This CDR3 has 15 amino acids. Trimming took 6 bases from V and 0 from J, leaving 14 bases between them. Per the germline V gene, CDR1 is SEHNR and CDR2 is FQNEAQ (reference sequence). DNA for the CDR3: TGTGCCAGCAGTGAGTTGGGTCGGTACCAAGAGACCCAGTACTTC. It yields the protein CASSELGRYQETQYF.

This clonotype was observed at least ten times. The chain couples TRBV19 to TRBJ1-1, with a possible D match to TRBD1 (5 bases). The CDR3 covers 17 residues. Trimming removed 8 bases from V and 1 base from J, with 23 bases in between. From germline, CDR1 is LNHDA and CDR2 SQIVND (reference sequence). This chain's CDR3 is CASSNRDQSWGNTEAFF. CDR3 bases: TGTGCCAGTTCCAACCGGGACCAAAGTTGGGGGAACACTGAAGCTTTCTTT.

This clonotype was counted only a few times. The rearrangement joins TRBV19 to TRBJ2-2; D possibly corresponds to TRBD1 (7 bases). Germline V gene data show CDR1 as LNHDA and CDR2 as SQIVND (reference sequence). Trimming pared 7 bases from V and 0 bases from J, leaving 15 bases between. The CDR3 covers 16 residues. The DNA of the CDR3 is TGTGCCAGTATGATCAGGGGGGTTCCGAACACCGGGGAGCTGTTTTTT. It is translated as CASMIRGVPNTGELFF.

For this clonotype: A much larger clonotype is one base distant, so this may be a read error. The V call is TRBV7-9, the J call TRBJ2-4, with 12 bases fitting TRBD2. The CDR3 runs 18 residues. Germline V lookup: CDR1 SEHNR, CDR2 FQNEAQ (reference sequence). V dropped 1 base and J dropped 13; count of bases not matched to a gene: 17. CDR3 sequence: CASSLGLTSGSWSNEQYF. The CDR3 region has the DNA TGTGCCAGCAGCTTAGGGCTGACTAGCGGGAGCTGGAGCAATGAGCAGTACTTC.

This clonotype was seen ten or more times. V gene TRBV11-3 combines with J gene TRBJ2-1; the match to TRBD2 covers 7 bases. CDR1 and CDR2 (germline): SGHNT, YENEEA. The CDR3 totals 16 residues. The V gene end was trimmed by 5 bases and the J gene end by 5 bases; junction bases not matched to a gene: 12. This chain's CDR3 is CASSLRDYRLHNEQFF. The CDR3 DNA reads TGTGCCAGCAGCCTTCGGGACTACCGCTTACACAATGAGCAGTTCTTC.

This clonotype was detected many times. The J gene is TRBJ1-5, the V gene TRBV2; a possible D gene is TRBD1 (6 bases). In germline, CDR1 is SNHLY, CDR2 FYNNEI. The CDR3 length is 12 residues. The V end lost 10 bases, the J end lost 3 bases, and 10 bases lay between the germline ends. The CDR3 region is CATGQSNQPQHF. CDR3 nucleotides: TGTGCCACAGGACAGTCCAATCAGCCCCAGCATTTT.

There are many counts of this clonotype. The chain's CDR3 is CAWSTHLRDLKSSYNEQFF. Here the CDR3 DNA reads TGTGCCTGGAGCACCCACTTGCGGGACCTTAAGAGCTCCTACAATGAGCAGTTCTTC. V and J are TRBV30 and TRBJ2-1; D might be TRBD2 (6 bases). CDR1 and CDR2 (germline): GTSNPN, SVGIG (reference sequence). V lost 3 bases to trimming and J lost 0 bases, with 24 bases between them. This CDR3 region has 19 residues.

At least ten counts were recorded for this clonotype. The chain recombines TRBV2 with TRBJ2-1, with D tentatively TRBD2 (6 bases). Trimming pared 6 bases from V and 6 bases from J, leaving 24 bases between. CDR1 SNHLY and CDR2 FYNNEI come from the germline V gene. CDR3 length equals 17 residues. The DNA for the CDR3 is TGTGCCAGCAGATATCGTTCCCTAGCGAGAAAGGGCAATGAGCAGTTCTTC. It is translated as CASRYRSLARKGNEQFF.

At least ten counts were recorded for this clonotype. The chain joins TRBV28 to TRBJ2-7, with D possibly called TRBD1 or TRBD2 (5 bases each). CDR3 size: 13 residues. V dropped 5 bases and J dropped 7 bases, with 15 bases sitting between them. The germline gives CDR1 MDHEN, CDR2 SYDVKM. CDR3 residues: CASSLPGRPEQYF. The CDR3 DNA reads as TGTGCCAGCAGTCTCCCGGGACGGCCTGAGCAGTACTTC.

As DNA, the CDR3 is TGTGCCAGTAGTATCGAGGACAGGGCGTCGGACATTCAGTACTTC. It encodes CASSIEDRASDIQYF. V and J are TRBV19 and TRBJ2-4; 8 positions match TRBD1. The length of the CDR3 is 15 residues. Trimming cost V 3 bases and J 8 bases; bases outside gene matches: 9. Germline CDR1 reads LNHDA; CDR2 reads SQIVND (reference sequence).

As concerns this clonotype: Just one base apart from a much larger clone, this may be a read error. The final CDR3 position lacks the conserved phenylalanine or tryptophan, pointing to a likely read error. This rearrangement joins TRBV7-6 to TRBJ2-3; D possibly corresponds to TRBD2 (5 bases). The CDR3 runs 14 residues. Trimming removed 3 bases at V and 6 bases at J, with 13 bases between. Germline lookup yields CDR1 SGHVS and CDR2 FNYEAQ. The CDR3 here is CASSFSSIGDTQYV. DNA for the CDR3: TGTGCCAGCAGCTTCTCTAGCATAGGCGATACGCAGTATGTT.

This clonotype was seen ten or more times. CDR3 nucleotide sequence: TGTGCCAGCAGTCTTAACAGAGATTCACCCCTCCACTTT. The encoded protein is CASSLNRDSPLHF. The chain links TRBV27 to TRBJ1-6; no reliable D call. Trimming took off 5 bases at V and 8 bases at J, with 10 bases between the two ends. The CDR3 is made up of 13 amino acids. CDR1 and CDR2 from the germline V gene are MNHEY and SMNVEV (reference sequence).